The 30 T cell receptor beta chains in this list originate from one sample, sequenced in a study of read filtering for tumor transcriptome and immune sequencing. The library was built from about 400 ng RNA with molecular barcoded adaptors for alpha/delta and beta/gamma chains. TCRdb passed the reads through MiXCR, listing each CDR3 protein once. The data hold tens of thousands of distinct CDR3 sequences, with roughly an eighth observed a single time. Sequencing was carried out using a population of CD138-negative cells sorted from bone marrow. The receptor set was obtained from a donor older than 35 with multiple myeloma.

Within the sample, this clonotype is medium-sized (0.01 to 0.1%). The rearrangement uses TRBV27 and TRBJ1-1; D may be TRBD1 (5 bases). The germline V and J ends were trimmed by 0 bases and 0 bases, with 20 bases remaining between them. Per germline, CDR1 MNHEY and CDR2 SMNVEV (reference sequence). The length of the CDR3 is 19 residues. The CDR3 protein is CASSLSPWQGGSMNTEAFF. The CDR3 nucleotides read TGTGCCAGCAGTTTATCTCCCTGGCAGGGTGGGAGTATGAACACTGAAGCTTTCTTT.

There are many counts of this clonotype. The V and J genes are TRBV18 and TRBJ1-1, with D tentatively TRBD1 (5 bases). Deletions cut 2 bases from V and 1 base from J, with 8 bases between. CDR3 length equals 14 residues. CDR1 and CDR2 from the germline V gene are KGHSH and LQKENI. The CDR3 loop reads CASSPAGGNTEAFF. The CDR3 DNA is TGTGCCAGCTCACCAGCGGGGGGGAACACTGAAGCTTTCTTT.

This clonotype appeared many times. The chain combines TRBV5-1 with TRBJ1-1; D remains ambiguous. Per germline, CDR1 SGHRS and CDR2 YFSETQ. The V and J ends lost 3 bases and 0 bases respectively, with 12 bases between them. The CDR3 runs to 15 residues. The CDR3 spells CASSWVRGVNTEAFF. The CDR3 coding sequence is TGCGCCAGCAGCTGGGTCCGCGGGGTGAACACTGAAGCTTTCTTT. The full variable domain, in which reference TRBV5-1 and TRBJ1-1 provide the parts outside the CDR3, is KAGVTQTPRYLIKTRGQQVTLSCSPISGHRSVSWYQQTPGQGLQFLFEYFSETQRNKGNFPGRFSGRQFSNSRSEMNVSTLELGDSALYLCASSWVRGVNTEAFFGQGTRLTVV.

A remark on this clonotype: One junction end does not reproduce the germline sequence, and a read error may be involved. CDR3 in DNA: TGTGTCAGCAGCTTAGTACTATTTGGCACAGATATGCAGTATTTT. It translates to CVSSLVLFGTDMQYF. The gene calls are TRBV7-8 and TRBJ2-3; D unclear. CDR1 and CDR2 from the germline V gene are SGHVS and FQNEAQ. This CDR3 region has 15 residues.

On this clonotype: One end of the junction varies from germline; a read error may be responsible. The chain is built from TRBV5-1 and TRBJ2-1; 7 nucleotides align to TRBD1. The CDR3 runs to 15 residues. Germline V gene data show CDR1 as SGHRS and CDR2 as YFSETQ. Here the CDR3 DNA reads TGCACCAGCAATACGGGACAGACCTCCTACAAGGAGCAGTTCTTC. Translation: CTSNTGQTSYKEQFF.

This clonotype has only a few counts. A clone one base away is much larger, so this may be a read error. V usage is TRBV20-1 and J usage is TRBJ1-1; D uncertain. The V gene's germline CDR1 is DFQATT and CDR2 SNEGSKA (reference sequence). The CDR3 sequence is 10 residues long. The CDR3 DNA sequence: TGCAGTGCTCAACGGTCTGAAGCTTCCTTT. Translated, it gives CSAQRSEASF.

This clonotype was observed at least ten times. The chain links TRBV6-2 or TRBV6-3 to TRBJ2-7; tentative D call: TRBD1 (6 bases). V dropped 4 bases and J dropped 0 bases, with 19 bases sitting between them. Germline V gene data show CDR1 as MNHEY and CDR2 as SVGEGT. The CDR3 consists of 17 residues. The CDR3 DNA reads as TGTGCCAGCAGTTCCCCCCGGGACATTTCGAGCTCCTACGAGCAGTACTTC. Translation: CASSSPRDISSSYEQYF.

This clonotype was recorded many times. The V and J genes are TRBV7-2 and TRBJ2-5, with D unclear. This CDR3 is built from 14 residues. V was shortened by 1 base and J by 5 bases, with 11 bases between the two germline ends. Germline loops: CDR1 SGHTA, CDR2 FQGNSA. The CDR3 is CASSLEPALETQYF. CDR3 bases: TGTGCCAGCAGCTTAGAACCTGCCCTTGAGACCCAGTACTTC.

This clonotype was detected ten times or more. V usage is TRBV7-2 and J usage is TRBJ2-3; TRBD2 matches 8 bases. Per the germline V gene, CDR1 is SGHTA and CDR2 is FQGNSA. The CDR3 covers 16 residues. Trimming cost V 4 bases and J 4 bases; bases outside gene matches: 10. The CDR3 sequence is CASSSRAGAGADTQYF. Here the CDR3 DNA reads TGTGCCAGCAGCTCACGAGCGGGAGCCGGCGCAGATACGCAGTATTTT.

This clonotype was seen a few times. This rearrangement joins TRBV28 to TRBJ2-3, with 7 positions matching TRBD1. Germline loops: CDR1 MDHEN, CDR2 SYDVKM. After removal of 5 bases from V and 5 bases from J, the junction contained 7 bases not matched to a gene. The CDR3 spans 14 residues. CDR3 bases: TGTGCCAGCAGTGCAGACAGGGTTATAGATACGCAGTATTTT. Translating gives CASSADRVIDTQYF.

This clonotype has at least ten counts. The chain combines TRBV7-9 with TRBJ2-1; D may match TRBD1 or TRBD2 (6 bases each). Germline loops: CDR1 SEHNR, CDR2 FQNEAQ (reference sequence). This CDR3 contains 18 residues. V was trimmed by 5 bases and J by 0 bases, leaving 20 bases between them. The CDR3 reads CASSPPTGAVRSYNEQFF. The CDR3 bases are TGTGCCAGCAGCCCCCCTACGGGGGCGGTCCGCTCCTACAATGAGCAGTTCTTC.

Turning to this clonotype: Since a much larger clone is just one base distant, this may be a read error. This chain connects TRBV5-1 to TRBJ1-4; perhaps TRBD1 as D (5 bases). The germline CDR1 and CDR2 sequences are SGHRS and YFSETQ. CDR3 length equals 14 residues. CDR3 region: CASSLNGGNERLFF. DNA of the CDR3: TGCGCCAGCAGCCTTAACGGGGGTAATGAAAGACTGTTTTTT.

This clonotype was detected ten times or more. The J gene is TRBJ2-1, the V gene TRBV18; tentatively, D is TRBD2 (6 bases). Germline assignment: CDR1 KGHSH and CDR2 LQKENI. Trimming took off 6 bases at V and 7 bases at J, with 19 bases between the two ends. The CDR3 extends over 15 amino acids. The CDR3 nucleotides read TGTGCCAGCTCCCCGCAAGAAGGGAGGTGGAATGAGCAGTTCTTC. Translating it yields CASSPQEGRWNEQFF.

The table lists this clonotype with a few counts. CDR3 in DNA: TGTGCCGCCAACGCCTTTAGCGGAAGCTCCTACAATGAGCAGTTCTTC. It specifies CAANAFSGSSYNEQFF. This chain uses TRBV6-1 with TRBJ2-1; D is possibly TRBD2 (6 bases). V lost 11 bases to trimming and J lost 0 bases, with 20 bases between them. The CDR3 contains 16 residues. CDR1 and CDR2 from the germline V gene are MNHNS and SASEGT.

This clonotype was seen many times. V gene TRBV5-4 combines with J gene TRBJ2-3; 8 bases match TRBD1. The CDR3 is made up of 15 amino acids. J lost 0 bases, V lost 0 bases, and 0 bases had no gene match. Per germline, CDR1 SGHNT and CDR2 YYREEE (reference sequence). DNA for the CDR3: TGTGCCAGCAGCTTGGGACAGGGGAGCACAGATACGCAGTATTTT. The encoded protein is CASSLGQGSTDTQYF. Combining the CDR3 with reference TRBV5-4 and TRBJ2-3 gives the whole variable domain ETGVTQSPTHLIKTRGQQVTLRCSSQSGHNTVSWYQQALGQGPQFIFQYYREEENGRGNFPPRFSGLQFPNYSSELNVNALELDDSALYLCASSLGQGSTDTQYFGPGTRLTVL.

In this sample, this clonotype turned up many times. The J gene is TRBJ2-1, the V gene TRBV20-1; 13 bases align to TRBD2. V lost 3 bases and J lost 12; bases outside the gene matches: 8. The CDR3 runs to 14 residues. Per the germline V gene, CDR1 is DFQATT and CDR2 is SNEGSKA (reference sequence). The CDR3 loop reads CSARTTSGGWRQFF. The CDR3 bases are TGCAGTGCTAGGACGACTAGCGGGGGGTGGCGGCAGTTCTTC.

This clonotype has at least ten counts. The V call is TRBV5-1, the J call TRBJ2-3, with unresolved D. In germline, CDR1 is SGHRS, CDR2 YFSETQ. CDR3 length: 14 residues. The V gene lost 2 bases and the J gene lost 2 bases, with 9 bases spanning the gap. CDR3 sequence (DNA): TGCGCCAGCAGCTTAGGGAAAACCACAGATACGCAGTATTTT. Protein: CASSLGKTTDTQYF.

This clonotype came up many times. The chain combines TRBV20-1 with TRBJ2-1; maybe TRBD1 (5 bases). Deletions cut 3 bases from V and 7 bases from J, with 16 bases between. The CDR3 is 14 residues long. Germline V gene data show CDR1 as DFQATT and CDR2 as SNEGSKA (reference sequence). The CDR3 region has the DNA TGCAGTGCTAGTGCCGGGCCAGCAGGGAATGAGCAGTTCTTC. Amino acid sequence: CSASAGPAGNEQFF.

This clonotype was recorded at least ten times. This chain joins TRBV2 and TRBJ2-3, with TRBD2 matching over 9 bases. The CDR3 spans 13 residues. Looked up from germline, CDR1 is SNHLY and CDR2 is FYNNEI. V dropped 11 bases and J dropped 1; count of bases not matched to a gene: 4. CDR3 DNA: TGTGCCGACCGACTAGCGGGCACAGATACGCAGTATTTT. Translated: CADRLAGTDTQYF.

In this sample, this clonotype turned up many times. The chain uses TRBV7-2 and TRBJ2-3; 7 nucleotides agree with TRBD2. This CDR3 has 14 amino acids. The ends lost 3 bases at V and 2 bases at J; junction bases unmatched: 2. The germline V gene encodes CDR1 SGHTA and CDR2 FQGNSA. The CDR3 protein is CASSFGTNTDTQYF. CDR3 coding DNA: TGTGCCAGCAGCTTCGGGACTAACACAGATACGCAGTATTTT. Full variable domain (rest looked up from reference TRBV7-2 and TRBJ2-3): GAGVSQSPSNKVTEKGKDVELRCDPISGHTALYWYRQSLGQGLEFLIYFQGNSAPDKSGLPSDRFSAERTGGSVSTLTIQRTQQEDSAVYLCASSFGTNTDTQYFGPGTRLTVL.

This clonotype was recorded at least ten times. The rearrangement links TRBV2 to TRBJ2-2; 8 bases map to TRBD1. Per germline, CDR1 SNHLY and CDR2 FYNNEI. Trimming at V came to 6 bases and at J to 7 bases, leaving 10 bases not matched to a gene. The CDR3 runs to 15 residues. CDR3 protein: CASRQGQGAGGELFF. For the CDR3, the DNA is TGTGCCAGCAGACAAGGTCAGGGGGCCGGCGGGGAGCTGTTTTTT.

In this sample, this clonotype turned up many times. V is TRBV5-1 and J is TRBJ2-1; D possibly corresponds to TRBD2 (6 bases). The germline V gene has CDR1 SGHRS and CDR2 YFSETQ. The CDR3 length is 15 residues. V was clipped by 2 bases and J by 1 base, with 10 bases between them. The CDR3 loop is CASSFQGGSYNEQFF. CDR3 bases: TGCGCCAGCAGCTTCCAGGGAGGTTCCTACAATGAGCAGTTCTTC.

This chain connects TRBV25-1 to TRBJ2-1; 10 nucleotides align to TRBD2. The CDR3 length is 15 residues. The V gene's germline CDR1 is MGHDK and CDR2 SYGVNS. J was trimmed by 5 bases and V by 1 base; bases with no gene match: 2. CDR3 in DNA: TGTGCCAGCAGTGAATGGGGGACTAGCGACAATGAGCAGTTCTTC. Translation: CASSEWGTSDNEQFF.

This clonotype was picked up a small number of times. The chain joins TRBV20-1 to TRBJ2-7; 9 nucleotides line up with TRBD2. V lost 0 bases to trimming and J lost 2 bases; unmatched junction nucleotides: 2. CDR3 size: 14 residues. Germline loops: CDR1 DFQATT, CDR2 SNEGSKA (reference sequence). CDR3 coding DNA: TGCAGTGCTAGAGAAGCGGGAGGACCCTACGAGCAGTACTTC. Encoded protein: CSAREAGGPYEQYF.

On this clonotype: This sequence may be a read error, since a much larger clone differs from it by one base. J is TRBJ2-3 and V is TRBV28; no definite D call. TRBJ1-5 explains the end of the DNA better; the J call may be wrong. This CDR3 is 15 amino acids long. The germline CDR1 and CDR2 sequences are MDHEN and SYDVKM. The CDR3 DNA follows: TGTGCCAGCAGTTTCCGGGCCCCAGGCTGGGATACGCAGCATTTT. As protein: CASSFRAPGWDTQHF.

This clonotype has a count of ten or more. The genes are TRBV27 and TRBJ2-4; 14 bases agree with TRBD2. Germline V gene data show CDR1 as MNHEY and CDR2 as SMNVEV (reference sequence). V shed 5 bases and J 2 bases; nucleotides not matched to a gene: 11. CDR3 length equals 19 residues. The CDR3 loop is CASSAGLAGAPSPKNIQYF. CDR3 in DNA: TGTGCCAGCAGTGCGGGACTAGCGGGAGCCCCGAGTCCCAAAAACATTCAGTACTTC.

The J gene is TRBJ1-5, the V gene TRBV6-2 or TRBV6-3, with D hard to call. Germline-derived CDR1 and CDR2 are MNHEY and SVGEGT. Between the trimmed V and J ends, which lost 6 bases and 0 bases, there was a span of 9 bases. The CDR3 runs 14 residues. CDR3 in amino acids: CASSPSSSNQPQHF. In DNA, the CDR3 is TGTGCCAGCAGCCCATCCTCTAGCAATCAGCCCCAGCATTTT.

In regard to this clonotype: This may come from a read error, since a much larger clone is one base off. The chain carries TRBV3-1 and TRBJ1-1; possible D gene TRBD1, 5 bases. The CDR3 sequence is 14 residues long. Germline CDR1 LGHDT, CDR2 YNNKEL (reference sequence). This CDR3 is CASSQGAGQIEASF. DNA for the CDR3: TGTGCCAGCAGCCAAGGGGCAGGGCAGATTGAAGCTTCCTTT.

For the CDR3, the DNA is TGTGCCAGCAGCTTCGAGGGGAGCACAGATACGCAGTATTTT. This sequence encodes CASSFEGSTDTQYF. The chain links TRBV7-9 to TRBJ2-3; D tentatively fits TRBD1 or TRBD2 (5 bases each). Trimming left V 3 bases short and J 0 bases short, with 7 bases between. CDR3 length: 14 residues. Germline CDR1 reads SEHNR; CDR2 reads FQNEAQ (reference sequence).

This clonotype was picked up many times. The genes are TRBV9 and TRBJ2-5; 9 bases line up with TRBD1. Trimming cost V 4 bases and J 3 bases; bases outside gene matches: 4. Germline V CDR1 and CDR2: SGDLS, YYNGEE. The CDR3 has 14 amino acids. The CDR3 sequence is CASSTGQGKETQYF. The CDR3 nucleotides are TGTGCCAGCAGCACCGGACAGGGGAAAGAGACCCAGTACTTC.